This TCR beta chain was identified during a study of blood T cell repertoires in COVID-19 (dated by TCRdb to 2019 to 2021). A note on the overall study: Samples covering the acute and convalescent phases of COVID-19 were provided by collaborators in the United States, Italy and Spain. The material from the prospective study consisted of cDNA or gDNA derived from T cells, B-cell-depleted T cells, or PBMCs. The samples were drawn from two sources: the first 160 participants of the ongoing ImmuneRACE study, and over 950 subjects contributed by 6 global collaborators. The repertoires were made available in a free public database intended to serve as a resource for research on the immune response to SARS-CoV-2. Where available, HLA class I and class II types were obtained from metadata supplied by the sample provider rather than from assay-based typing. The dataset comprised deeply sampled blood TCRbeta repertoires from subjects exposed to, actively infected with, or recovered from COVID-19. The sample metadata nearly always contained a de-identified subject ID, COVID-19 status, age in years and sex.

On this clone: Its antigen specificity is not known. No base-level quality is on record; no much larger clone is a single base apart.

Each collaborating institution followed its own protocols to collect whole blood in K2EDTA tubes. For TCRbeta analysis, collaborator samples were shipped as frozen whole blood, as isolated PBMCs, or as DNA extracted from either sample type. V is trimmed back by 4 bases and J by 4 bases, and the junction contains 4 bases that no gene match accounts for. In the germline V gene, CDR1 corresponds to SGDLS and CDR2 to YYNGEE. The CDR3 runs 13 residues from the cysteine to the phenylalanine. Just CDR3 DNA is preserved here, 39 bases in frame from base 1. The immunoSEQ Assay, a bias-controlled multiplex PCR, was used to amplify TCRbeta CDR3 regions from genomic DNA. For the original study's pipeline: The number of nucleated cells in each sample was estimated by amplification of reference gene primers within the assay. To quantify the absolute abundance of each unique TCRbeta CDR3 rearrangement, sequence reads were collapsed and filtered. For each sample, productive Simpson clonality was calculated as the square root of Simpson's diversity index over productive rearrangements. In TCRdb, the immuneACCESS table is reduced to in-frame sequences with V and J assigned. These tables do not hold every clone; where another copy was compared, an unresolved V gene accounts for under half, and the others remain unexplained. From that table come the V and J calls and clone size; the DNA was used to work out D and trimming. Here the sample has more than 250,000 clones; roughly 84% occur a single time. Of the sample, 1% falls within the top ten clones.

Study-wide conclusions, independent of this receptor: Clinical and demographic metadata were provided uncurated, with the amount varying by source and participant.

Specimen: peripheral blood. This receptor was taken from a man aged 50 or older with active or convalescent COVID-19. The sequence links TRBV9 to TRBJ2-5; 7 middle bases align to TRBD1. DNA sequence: TGTGCCAGCAGCATCAGGACAGGAGAGACCCAGTACTTC. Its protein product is CASSIRTGETQYF.